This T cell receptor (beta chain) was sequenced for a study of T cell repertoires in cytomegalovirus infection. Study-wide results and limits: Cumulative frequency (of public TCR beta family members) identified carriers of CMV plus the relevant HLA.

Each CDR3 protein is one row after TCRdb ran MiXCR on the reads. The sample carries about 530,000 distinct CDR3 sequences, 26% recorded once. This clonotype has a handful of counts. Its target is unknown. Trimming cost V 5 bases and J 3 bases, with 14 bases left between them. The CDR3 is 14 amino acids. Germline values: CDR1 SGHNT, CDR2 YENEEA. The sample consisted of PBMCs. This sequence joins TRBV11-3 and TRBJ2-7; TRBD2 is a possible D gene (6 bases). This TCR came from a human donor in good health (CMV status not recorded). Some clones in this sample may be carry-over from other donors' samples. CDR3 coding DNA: TGTGCCAGCAGCAAAACGGGAGCCGACTACGAGCAGTACGTC. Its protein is CASSKTGADYEQYV.